Here is one T cell receptor beta chain with its context. In the authors' workflow: Reference gene primer amplification gave nucleated cell count estimates. Sequencing used immunoSEQ multiplex PCR; TCRdb keeps in-frame clones, though not all of them. V and J calls and clone size are given by that table; D and trimming were obtained from the DNA. The table shows roughly 250,000 clones, with approximately 90% occurring only once. This CDR3 comprises 15 residues. Germline-derived CDR1 and CDR2 are MNHEY and SVGAGI. The J segment lost 5 bases and the V segment lost 6 bases, leaving 7 bases of the junction unmatched. These data come from a study of blood T cell repertoires in COVID-19. Looking at the study overall: Samples taken during acute and convalescent COVID-19 were collected in the United States, Italy and Spain. The analysed material was cDNA or gDNA that came from T cells, B-cell-depleted T cells, or PBMCs.

Material for sequencing was peripheral blood. The sequence derives from a woman aged 40 to 50 with acute or convalescent COVID-19. The chain carries TRBV6-5 and TRBJ2-5; 12 bases are shared with TRBD2. The CDR3 loop is CASRGRLAGEETQYF. The DNA for the CDR3 is TGTGCCAGCAGGGGGAGACTAGCGGGGGAGGAGACCCAGTACTTC.